This T cell receptor beta chain came from a study of blood T cell repertoires in COVID-19. The CDR3 has 14 amino acids. Germline CDR1 is MDHEN and CDR2 is SYDVKM. The V gene end was trimmed by 10 bases and the J gene end by 1 base; junction bases not matched to a gene: 7. In the study's own analysis: Amplified reference gene primers provided the basis for estimating nucleated cell counts. Sequencing used immunoSEQ multiplex PCR; TCRdb keeps in-frame clones, though not all of them. The D gene and trimming were derived from the DNA, and the V and J assignments and clone size from that table. The table records under 150,000 clones, 80% to 90% of them present only once.

The chain employs TRBV28 and TRBJ1-2; 9 bases are shared with TRBD1. The sequence was collected from a woman between 40 and 50 years old with acute or convalescent COVID-19. Sequencing input: peripheral blood. CDR3 region: CATSPGQGNYGYTF. CDR3 DNA: TGTGCCACCTCCCCGGGACAGGGTAACTATGGCTACACCTTC.